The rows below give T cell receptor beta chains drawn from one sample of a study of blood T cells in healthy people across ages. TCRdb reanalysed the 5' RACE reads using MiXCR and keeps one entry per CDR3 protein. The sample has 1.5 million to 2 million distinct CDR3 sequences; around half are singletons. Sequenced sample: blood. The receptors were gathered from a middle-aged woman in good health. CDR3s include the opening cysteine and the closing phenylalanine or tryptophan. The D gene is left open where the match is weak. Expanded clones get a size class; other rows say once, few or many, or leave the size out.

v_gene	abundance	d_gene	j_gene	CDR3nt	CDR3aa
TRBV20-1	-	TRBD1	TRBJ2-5	TGCAGTGCACAGGGGGTCCCCCTTCAAGAGACCCAGTACTTC	CSAQGVPLQETQYF
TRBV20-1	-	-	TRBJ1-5	TGCAGTGCTTTTGACGGGGTTGACAATCAGCCCCAGCATTTT	CSAFDGVDNQPQHF
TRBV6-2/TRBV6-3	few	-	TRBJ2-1	TGTGCCAGCACGCTCTTTGACGCATACAATGAGCAGTTCTTC	CASTLFDAYNEQFF
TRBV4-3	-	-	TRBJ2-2	TGCGCCAGCAGCCAAGCTAGCTACCGATCCGGGGAGCTGTTTTTT	CASSQASYRSGELFF
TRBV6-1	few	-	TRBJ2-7	TGTGCCAGCAGTGTGGTGAGCGCTTACGAGCAGTACTTC	CASSVVSAYEQYF
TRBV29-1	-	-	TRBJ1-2	TGCAGCGTTGCCCTTGACACAGACTATGGCTACACCTTC	CSVALDTDYGYTF
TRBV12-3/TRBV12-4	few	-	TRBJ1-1	TGTGCCAGCACCGGGTCGAACACTGAAGCTTTCTTT	CASTGSNTEAFF
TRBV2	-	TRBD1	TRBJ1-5	TGTGCCAAGGGGACAGAAAATTATAGCAATCAGCCCCAGCATTTT	CAKGTENYSNQPQHF
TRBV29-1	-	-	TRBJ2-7	TGCAGCGTTGAAGAGACAGCCCGTCTCGCCCACGAGCAGTACTTC	CSVEETARLAHEQYF
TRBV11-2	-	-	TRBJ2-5	TGTGCCAGCAGCTCAACGGGACATCCGCCGGAGACCCAGTACTTC	CASSSTGHPPETQYF
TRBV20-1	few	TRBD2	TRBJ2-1	TGCAGTGCTAGAAATAGCGGGGTGTCCTACAATGAGCAGTTCTTC	CSARNSGVSYNEQFF
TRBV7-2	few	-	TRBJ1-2	TGTGCCAGCAGCCAAAGCTGGGTTGGCGGCTACACCTTC	CASSQSWVGGYTF
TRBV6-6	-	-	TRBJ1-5	TGTGCCAGCACCCCCTCGGGGAGGGAGGGCAATCAGCCCCAGCATTTT	CASTPSGREGNQPQHF
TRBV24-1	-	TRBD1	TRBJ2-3	TGTGCCACCAGTGGAGACAGGGAGACAGATACGCAGTATTTT	CATSGDRETDTQYF
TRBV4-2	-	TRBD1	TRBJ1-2	TGTGCCAGCAGCCATCTGAACCTCCGGGACAGCTATGGCTACACCTTC	CASSHLNLRDSYGYTF
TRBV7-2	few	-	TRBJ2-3	TGTGCCAGCAGCCCGGGCCGTCTGGGAATCCTTAAAGGCACAGATACGCAGTATTTT	CASSPGRLGILKGTDTQYF
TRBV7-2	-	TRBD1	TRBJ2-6	TGTGCCAGCAGCTTTGCGACAGGGGGTGGGGCCAACGTCCTGACTTTC	CASSFATGGGANVLTF